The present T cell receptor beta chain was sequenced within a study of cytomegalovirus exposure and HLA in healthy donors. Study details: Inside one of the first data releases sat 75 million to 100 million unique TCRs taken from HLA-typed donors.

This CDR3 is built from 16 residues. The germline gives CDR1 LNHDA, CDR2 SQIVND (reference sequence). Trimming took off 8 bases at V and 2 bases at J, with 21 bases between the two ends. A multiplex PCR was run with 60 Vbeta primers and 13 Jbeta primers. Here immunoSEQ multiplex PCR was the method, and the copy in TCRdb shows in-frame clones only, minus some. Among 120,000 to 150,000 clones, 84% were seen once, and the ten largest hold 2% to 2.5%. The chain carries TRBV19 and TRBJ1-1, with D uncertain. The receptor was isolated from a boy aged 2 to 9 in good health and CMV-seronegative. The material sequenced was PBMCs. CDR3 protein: CASGRTRAIRNTEAFF. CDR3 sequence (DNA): TGTGCCAGTGGCCGGACTAGGGCGATAAGAAACACTGAAGCTTTCTTT.